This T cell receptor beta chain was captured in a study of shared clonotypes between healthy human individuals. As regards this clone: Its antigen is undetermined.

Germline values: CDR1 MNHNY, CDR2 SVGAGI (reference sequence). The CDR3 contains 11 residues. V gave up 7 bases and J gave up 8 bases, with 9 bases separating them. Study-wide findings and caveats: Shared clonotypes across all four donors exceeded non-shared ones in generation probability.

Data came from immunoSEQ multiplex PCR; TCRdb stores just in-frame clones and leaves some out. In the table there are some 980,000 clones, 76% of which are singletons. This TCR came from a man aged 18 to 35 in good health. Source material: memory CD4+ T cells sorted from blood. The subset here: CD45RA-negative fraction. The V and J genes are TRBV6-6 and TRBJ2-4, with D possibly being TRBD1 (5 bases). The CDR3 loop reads CASIQGDIQYF. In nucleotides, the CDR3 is TGTGCCAGCATCCAAGGGGACATTCAGTACTTC.